The 9 T cell receptor beta chains below all came from one sample that was sequenced in a study of blood T cell repertoires in COVID-19. Sequencing was performed with immunoSEQ multiplex PCR; in TCRdb, only in-frame clones are kept and a portion is missing. The sample lists some 200,000 clones, approximately 85% occurring once. The sequenced sample was peripheral blood. These receptors were obtained from an elderly woman with acute or convalescent COVID-19.

The rearrangement joins TRBV19 to TRBJ1-1; D unresolved. The CDR3 spans 14 residues. The V gene lost 4 bases and the J gene lost 6 bases, with 15 bases spanning the gap. The germline CDR1 and CDR2 sequences are LNHDA and SQIVND (reference sequence). As DNA, the CDR3 is TGTGCCAGTAGTAGAGACCCAGGCAGTGCTGAAGCTTTCTTT. Translation gives CASSRDPGSAEAFF.

This clone was detected once. J is TRBJ2-1 and V is TRBV7-9, with TRBD2 identical over 7 bases. With 4 bases clipped from V and 10 bases from J, the junction kept 7 bases outside the gene matches. Per the germline V gene, CDR1 is SEHNR and CDR2 is FQNEAQ (reference sequence). CDR3 length equals 13 residues. The chain's CDR3 is CASSYRLAAEQFF. The CDR3 DNA reads TGTGCCAGCAGCTACCGACTAGCTGCCGAGCAGTTCTTC.

This clone has only one observation. The gene calls are TRBV7-3 and TRBJ2-2, with 8 nucleotides matching TRBD2. The CDR3 runs 17 residues. Germline assignment: CDR1 SGHTA and CDR2 FQGTGA. Losses at the gene ends were 5 bases for V and 6 bases for J; bases not matched to a gene: 14. The CDR3: CASSPYSGGRRAGELFF. CDR3 in DNA: TGTGCCAGCAGCCCTTATAGTGGCGGGAGGAGGGCCGGGGAGCTGTTTTTT. Variable domain in full (rest from reference TRBV7-3 and TRBJ2-2): GAGVSQTPSNKVTEKGKYVELRCDPISGHTALYWYRQSLGQGPEFLIYFQGTGAADDSGLPNDRFFAVRPEGSVSTLKIQRTERGDSAVYLCASSPYSGGRRAGELFFGEGSRLTVL.

V gene TRBV9 combines with J gene TRBJ2-3; TRBD2 is a possible D gene (6 bases). The germline V gene has CDR1 SGDLS and CDR2 YYNGEE. V was pared by 6 bases and J by 4 bases, with 18 bases between. The CDR3 is 15 residues long. Here the CDR3 reads CASTLDGGGPDTQYF. CDR3 nucleotide sequence: TGTGCCAGCACCCTAGATGGGGGAGGACCAGATACGCAGTATTTT.

This clone showed up just once. This CDR3 is CASSFTASAGYNSPLHF. The CDR3 bases are TGCGCCAGCAGCTTCACCGCCTCAGCAGGTTATAATTCACCCCTCCACTTT. This chain joins TRBV5-1 and TRBJ1-6; no definite D call. This CDR3 spans 17 amino acids. Deletions cut 2 bases from V and 4 bases from J, with 16 bases between. Germline CDR1 SGHRS, CDR2 YFSETQ.

This clone was picked up one time. The genes are TRBV6-1 and TRBJ2-7, with no clear D. This CDR3 contains 17 residues. Looked up from germline, CDR1 is MNHNS and CDR2 is SASEGT. V dropped 1 base and J dropped 1 base, with 17 bases sitting between them. CDR3 DNA: TGTGCCAGCAGTGAAGGGAGATTGCACGGGTTTTCCTACGAGCAGTACTTC. Its translation is CASSEGRLHGFSYEQYF.

The chain joins TRBV11-2 to TRBJ2-7, with TRBD1 identical over 9 bases. The CDR3 consists of 15 residues. Germline V gives CDR1 SGHAT, CDR2 FQNNGV. Trimming took 0 bases from V and 5 from J; bases not matched to a gene: 5. The CDR3 protein is CASSLDGQGNHEQYF. The CDR3 DNA sequence: TGTGCCAGCAGCTTAGATGGACAGGGGAACCACGAGCAGTACTTC.

This chain uses TRBV5-1 with TRBJ1-2, with 9 bases aligning to TRBD1. The CDR3 extends over 12 amino acids. Looked up from germline, CDR1 is SGHRS and CDR2 is YFSETQ. Losses at the gene ends were 2 bases for V and 8 bases for J; bases not matched to a gene: 1. The CDR3: CASSFGTGGYTF. The CDR3 DNA reads as TGCGCCAGCAGCTTCGGGACAGGGGGCTACACCTTC.

CDR3 residues: CAISEGQGVFGEKLFF. As DNA, the CDR3 is TGTGCCATCAGTGAGGGACAGGGAGTTTTTGGTGAAAAACTGTTTTTT. V usage is TRBV10-3 and J usage is TRBJ1-4, with 8 positions matching TRBD1. CDR1 is ENHRY and CDR2 is SYGVKD in the germline V gene. J lost 7 bases, V lost 2 bases, and 9 bases had no gene match. This CDR3 is 16 amino acids long.